This is a list of T cell receptor beta chains from one sample in a study of blood T cells in healthy people across ages. TCRdb processed the 5' RACE reads anew with MiXCR; each CDR3 protein has one entry. The sample lists hundreds of thousands of distinct CDR3 sequences; over 45% were seen once. Input material: blood. The receptors were sampled from a man under 40 in good health. Both conserved end residues are trimmed from each CDR3. Fields, in order: clone size, V gene, J gene, CDR3 protein. Only part of the rows carry a size: once, few, many, or a class if the clone is expanded.

clone size: -
V gene: TRBV11-2
J gene: TRBJ2-6
CDR3 protein: ASGQGLSGANVLA

clone size: many
V gene: TRBV5-1
J gene: TRBJ2-1
CDR3 protein: ASSLDNEQF

clone size: once
V gene: TRBV7-9
J gene: -
CDR3 protein: ASSLVQGNDEQY

clone size: -
V gene: TRBV7-2
J gene: TRBJ2-5
CDR3 protein: ASSSQPGLQY

clone size: few
V gene: TRBV4-3
J gene: TRBJ2-7
CDR3 protein: ASSQASSGNYEQY

clone size: few
V gene: TRBV2
J gene: TRBJ2-5
CDR3 protein: ASSAESGLETQY

clone size: -
V gene: TRBV24-1
J gene: TRBJ2-3
CDR3 protein: ATSEPTDVQAQY

clone size: -
V gene: TRBV7-2
J gene: TRBJ2-1
CDR3 protein: ASSHDRNNEQF

clone size: -
V gene: TRBV29-1
J gene: TRBJ1-2
CDR3 protein: SVTTGRYGYT

clone size: -
V gene: TRBV14
J gene: TRBJ2-1
CDR3 protein: ASSQGGFYNEQF

clone size: -
V gene: TRBV5-1
J gene: TRBJ2-7
CDR3 protein: ASSRYAPRGDDYEQY

clone size: -
V gene: TRBV6-1
J gene: TRBJ1-2
CDR3 protein: ASSQTGFPYGYT

clone size: -
V gene: TRBV28
J gene: TRBJ2-7
CDR3 protein: ASSFLRYEQY

clone size: -
V gene: TRBV20-1
J gene: TRBJ1-2
CDR3 protein: SAPPAPGQGNYGYT

clone size: -
V gene: TRBV15
J gene: TRBJ2-7
CDR3 protein: ATSRDRATYEQY

clone size: -
V gene: TRBV2
J gene: TRBJ2-7
CDR3 protein: ATSLGSLSYEQY

clone size: -
V gene: TRBV20-1
J gene: TRBJ2-7
CDR3 protein: SAHPGTSGSTYEQY

clone size: few
V gene: TRBV28
J gene: TRBJ2-4
CDR3 protein: ASSSTGKGAKNIQY

clone size: few
V gene: TRBV18
J gene: TRBJ1-1
CDR3 protein: ASSPGQVNTEAF

clone size: -
V gene: TRBV7-2
J gene: TRBJ2-1
CDR3 protein: ASSLFDSWLNEQF

clone size: -
V gene: TRBV30
J gene: TRBJ1-5
CDR3 protein: AWSADGDQPQH

clone size: -
V gene: TRBV4-2
J gene: TRBJ2-7
CDR3 protein: ASSPTVRGSLDSEQY

clone size: few
V gene: TRBV29-1
J gene: TRBJ2-3
CDR3 protein: SVKGTGVTDTQY

clone size: few
V gene: TRBV18
J gene: TRBJ2-7
CDR3 protein: ASSPPGASYEQY

clone size: few
V gene: TRBV5-1
J gene: TRBJ2-4
CDR3 protein: ASSLGPGQKNIQY

clone size: -
V gene: TRBV10-3
J gene: TRBJ2-7
CDR3 protein: ATAGQITYEQY

clone size: -
V gene: TRBV19
J gene: TRBJ2-1
CDR3 protein: ASSTRQSSYNEQF

clone size: few
V gene: TRBV20-1
J gene: TRBJ1-5
CDR3 protein: SARQDWNQPQH

clone size: few
V gene: TRBV29-1
J gene: TRBJ2-1
CDR3 protein: SVAKSGGRGNEQF

clone size: -
V gene: TRBV6-5
J gene: TRBJ1-1
CDR3 protein: ASSLDRGRVDTETF

clone size: -
V gene: TRBV29-1
J gene: TRBJ1-4
CDR3 protein: SVEKGQKLF

clone size: few
V gene: TRBV6-1
J gene: TRBJ2-3
CDR3 protein: ASSELAGGPDTQY

clone size: once
V gene: TRBV5-5
J gene: TRBJ2-7
CDR3 protein: ASSPEITASNSYEQY

clone size: once
V gene: TRBV10-3
J gene: TRBJ2-1
CDR3 protein: AISESQSKKQF

clone size: few
V gene: TRBV7-9
J gene: TRBJ1-2
CDR3 protein: ASSFGDSFNGYT

clone size: -
V gene: TRBV12-3/TRBV12-4
J gene: TRBJ2-1
CDR3 protein: ASRAGLAYNEQF

clone size: -
V gene: TRBV6-5
J gene: TRBJ2-3
CDR3 protein: ASAATGAIDTQY

clone size: -
V gene: TRBV15
J gene: TRBJ1-5
CDR3 protein: ATSRELNQPQH

clone size: many
V gene: TRBV9
J gene: TRBJ2-5
CDR3 protein: ASSVGASGSMGETQY

clone size: few
V gene: TRBV20-1
J gene: TRBJ2-1
CDR3 protein: SASWRGGNNEQF

clone size: -
V gene: TRBV29-1
J gene: TRBJ2-3
CDR3 protein: SVLGQGAGTQY

clone size: few
V gene: TRBV7-8
J gene: -
CDR3 protein: ASSREAGVSEQY

clone size: -
V gene: TRBV3-1
J gene: TRBJ1-6
CDR3 protein: ASSLEGGTSGSPLH

clone size: few
V gene: TRBV5-1
J gene: -
CDR3 protein: ASSLLLAGGHNEQY

clone size: -
V gene: TRBV20-1
J gene: TRBJ2-3
CDR3 protein: SAQGLTDTQY

clone size: -
V gene: TRBV7-2
J gene: TRBJ1-2
CDR3 protein: ASSPDRDGLKDGYT

clone size: once
V gene: TRBV2
J gene: TRBJ2-5
CDR3 protein: ASSEFGTLTQETQY

clone size: once
V gene: TRBV7-2
J gene: TRBJ2-3
CDR3 protein: ASSLIVVSTDTQY